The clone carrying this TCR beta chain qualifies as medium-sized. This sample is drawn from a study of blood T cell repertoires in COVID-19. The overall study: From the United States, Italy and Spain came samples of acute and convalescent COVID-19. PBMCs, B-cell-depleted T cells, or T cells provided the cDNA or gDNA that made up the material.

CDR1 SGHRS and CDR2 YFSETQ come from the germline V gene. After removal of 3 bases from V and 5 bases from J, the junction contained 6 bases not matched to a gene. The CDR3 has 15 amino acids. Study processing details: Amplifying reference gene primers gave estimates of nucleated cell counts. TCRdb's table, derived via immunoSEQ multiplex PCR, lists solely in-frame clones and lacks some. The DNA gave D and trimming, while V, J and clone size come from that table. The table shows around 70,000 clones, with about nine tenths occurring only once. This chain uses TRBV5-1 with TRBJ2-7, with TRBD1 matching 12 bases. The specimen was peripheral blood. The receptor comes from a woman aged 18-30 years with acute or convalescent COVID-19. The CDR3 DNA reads TGCGCCAGCAGCTGGGGGACAGGGGGCGTAAACGAGCAGTACTTC. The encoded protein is CASSWGTGGVNEQYF. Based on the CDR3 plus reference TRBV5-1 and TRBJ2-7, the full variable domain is KAGVTQTPRYLIKTRGQQVTLSCSPISGHRSVSWYQQTPGQGLQFLFEYFSETQRNKGNFPGRFSGRQFSNSRSEMNVSTLELGDSALYLCASSWGTGGVNEQYFGPGTRLTVT.